This T cell receptor (beta chain) was identified in a study of blood T cells in healthy people across ages. A second PCR of about 7 to 12 cycles used a sample-barcoded 5' primer and a J-beta primer mix. From the 5' RACE reads, TCRdb called clonotypes with MiXCR, one entry per CDR3 protein. This table holds 750,000 or so distinct CDR3 sequences, 20% to 25% found once. The CDR3 covers 14 residues. V was cut by 2 bases and J by 10 bases, with 12 bases left in between. CDR1 SGHDN and CDR2 FVKESK come from the germline V gene. A further study also used this sample, focusing on T cells of mothers and their children.

This rearrangement joins TRBV14 to TRBJ1-6; no clear D gene. This clonotype originated in a boy between 10 and 17 years old in good health. The specimen sequenced was blood. For the CDR3, the DNA is TGTGCCAGCAGCCAATTAGCAGGCCGCTCACCCCTCCACTTT. The encoded protein is CASSQLAGRSPLHF.